The clone carrying this T cell receptor beta chain was recorded many times. Its specificity is not known. These data originate in a study of T cells in Graves' hyperthyroidism and ophthalmopathy. Study-wide results and caveats: Ophthalmopathy was identified by the model a median around 6.9 months ahead of onset. A model of 13 V-J features distinguished ophthalmopathy from stable hyperthyroidism.

TCR beta CDR3 regions were amplified from RNA transcripts. TCR CDR3 underwent first-round RT-PCR with the HTBI primer set. TCRdb re-called the multiplex PCR reads through MiXCR, storing one row per CDR3 protein. This table holds around 250,000 distinct CDR3 sequences, approximately 15% found once. Uncontrolled infection, other autoimmune disease, pregnancy or lactation barred patients from enrollment. The CDR3 consists of 16 residues. Trimming took 5 bases from V and 6 from J, leaving 19 bases between them. CDR1 and CDR2 (germline): MNHEY, SMNVEV (reference sequence). The source of this sequence is a woman in her 40s with Graves' hyperthyroidism that later progressed to Graves' ophthalmopathy. What was sequenced was blood. The chain combines TRBV27 with TRBJ1-4; D perhaps matches TRBD1 (5 bases). In DNA form, the CDR3 reads TGTGCCAGCAGTCCTTTAATGGGACCAGTCGATGAAAAACTGTTTTTT. Its protein is CASSPLMGPVDEKLFF.